Below are 21 T cell receptor beta chains sequenced from a single sample in a study of tumor-infiltrating lymphocytes in primary liver carcinoma. RNA was extracted from whole blood without cell sorting, alongside germline DNA. From 500 ng of total RNA, TCR beta-specific cDNA was reverse-transcribed using a constant-region primer. Libraries covering TCR beta were generated through three nested multiplex PCR rounds (using a slightly modified ARM-PCR). Two initial PCR rounds of around 10 cycles each paired TRBV1-TRBV30 forward primers with a C-beta reverse primer. TCRdb re-derived calls from the multiplex PCR reads in MiXCR, one entry per CDR3 protein. The profile covers over 250,000 distinct CDR3 sequences, with nearly 60% appearing a single time and about a sixth taken by the ten largest. The sample was peripheral blood. Every receptor here comes from a woman aged 25 to 39 with primary liver carcinoma and hepatitis B virus infection.

As concerns this clonotype: This may be a read error: a much more frequent sequence differs by one nucleotide. V and J are TRBV29-1 and TRBJ1-1, with D unresolved. The V gene's germline CDR1 is SQVTM and CDR2 ANQGSEA. This CDR3 spans 12 amino acids. The CDR3 here is CNVAHLNTEAFF. In nucleotides, the CDR3 is TGCAACGTTGCACACCTGAACACTGAAGCTTTCTTT.

This clonotype has a single count. This may be a read error, as it is one base from a much larger clone. The genes are TRBV29-1 and TRBJ2-7; 11 nucleotides agree with TRBD1. Germline V gene lookup returns CDR1 SQVTM and CDR2 ANQGSEA. The CDR3 has 15 amino acids. J was trimmed by 9 bases and V by 0 bases; bases with no gene match: 10. The CDR3 region has the DNA TGCAGCGTTGAAGAGGTCGGGACAGGGGGGCGGTGGCAGTACTTC. Protein sequence: CSVEEVGTGGRWQYF.

This clonotype appeared many times. The V gene is TRBV7-3, the J gene TRBJ2-3, with D unclear. Trimming took off 5 bases at V and 1 base at J, with 13 bases between the two ends. CDR1 is SGHTA, CDR2 FQGTGA, per germline. The CDR3 runs 15 residues. The CDR3 sequence is CASSPYKGGTDTQYF. The CDR3 bases are TGTGCCAGCAGCCCCTATAAAGGCGGCACAGATACGCAGTATTTT.

This clonotype showed up just a few times. This is likely a read error, given that the CDR3 carries no conserved phenylalanine or tryptophan at its end. The gene calls are TRBV4-3 and TRBJ2-3; 8 nucleotides line up with TRBD2. V was pared by 9 bases and J by 2 bases, with 7 bases of the junction left unmatched. This CDR3 region has 14 residues. The germline V gene has CDR1 LGHNA and CDR2 YSLEER. CDR3 in amino acids: CASSGNVLTDTQYL. The CDR3 DNA follows: TGCGCCAGTAGCGGGAACGTACTCACAGATACGCAGTATTTG.

This clonotype was seen just once. A much larger clone is a single base away; this may be a read error. The chain uses TRBV14 and TRBJ1-5; a weak D match, TRBD1 (5 bases). The CDR3 totals 15 residues. Per the germline V gene, CDR1 is SGHDN and CDR2 is FVKESK. Written as DNA, the CDR3 is TGTGCCAGCAGCCAAGAGGTACGGGGGAATCAGCCCCACCATTTT. As protein: CASSQEVRGNQPHHF.

Turning to this clonotype: A single base separates this from a much larger clone, so it may be a read error. The rearrangement uses TRBV6-1 and TRBJ2-7; 9 bases are a match to TRBD1. The CDR3 has 15 amino acids. Germline-derived CDR1 and CDR2 are MNHNS and SASEGT. CDR3 amino acids: CAGSDAGTGKHEQYF. CDR3 nucleotides: TGTGCCGGCAGTGATGCCGGGACAGGGAAGCACGAGCAGTACTTC.

The gene calls are TRBV2 and TRBJ1-5; the D gene is possibly TRBD1 (5 bases). CDR3 length: 12 residues. Deletions cut 7 bases from V and 4 bases from J, with 8 bases between. Per germline, CDR1 SNHLY and CDR2 FYNNEI. The CDR3 nucleotides are TGTGCCAGCAACCGACAGAATCAGCCCCAGCATTTT. This translates into CASNRQNQPQHF.

This clonotype was counted only a few times. This sequence joins TRBV6-1 and TRBJ2-3, with TRBD1 identical over 9 bases. The germline V gene has CDR1 MNHNS and CDR2 SASEGT. With V trimmed by 6 bases and J by 5 bases, 6 bases remained unmatched. The CDR3 length is 14 residues. CDR3 sequence: CASRRTGVGDTQYF. Written as DNA, the CDR3 is TGTGCCAGCAGGAGGACAGGGGTTGGAGATACGCAGTATTTT.

The rearrangement joins TRBV12-3 or TRBV12-4 to TRBJ2-5, with D unresolved. V was cut by 9 bases and J by 4 bases, with 9 bases left in between. The CDR3 totals 11 residues. The CDR3 DNA reads as TGTGCCAGTGCTACGGGAGAGACCCAGTACTTC. Encoded protein: CASATGETQYF.

As to this clonotype: Lacking the conserved final phenylalanine or tryptophan, this CDR3 likely reflects a read error. V and J are TRBV29-1 and TRBJ2-5; weak D call: TRBD1 (6 bases). Trimming took off 3 bases at V and 5 bases at J, with 19 bases between the two ends. Germline lookup yields CDR1 SQVTM and CDR2 ANQGSEA. The CDR3 totals 15 residues. The CDR3 DNA reads as TGCAGCGTTGAGACAGGAAGGGGAGTGAGGGAGACCCAGTACTTA. It specifies CSVETGRGVRETQYL.

The chain recombines TRBV6-2 or TRBV6-3 with TRBJ2-7; D ambiguous. Germline CDR1 is MNHEY and CDR2 is SVGEGT. Trimming stripped 0 bases from V and 11 bases from J, with 8 bases between. The CDR3 runs 11 residues. In DNA, the CDR3 is TGTGCCAGCAGTTACTCGTATGAGGAGTACTTC. Amino acids: CASSYSYEEYF.

This clonotype was seen a handful of times. The J gene is TRBJ2-7, the V gene TRBV4-2; TRBD1 matches at 8 bases. Germline assignment: CDR1 LGHNA and CDR2 YNFKEQ. Trimming removed 0 bases from V and 0 bases from J; junction bases left unmatched: 4. The length of the CDR3 is 16 residues. The chain's CDR3 is CASSQDVGQGSYEQYF. The CDR3 DNA reads as TGTGCCAGCAGCCAAGATGTAGGACAGGGCTCCTACGAGCAGTACTTC.

About this clonotype: Possible read error: a much larger clone is one base away. V and J are TRBV4-3 and TRBJ2-7; no clear D gene. This CDR3 contains 13 residues. Germline CDR1 LGHNA, CDR2 YSLEER. V gave up 1 base and J gave up 10 bases, with 14 bases separating them. CDR3 nucleotide sequence: TGCGCCAGCAGCCAAGGACTCCTTCTCGACCAGTACTTC. Amino acids: CASSQGLLLDQYF.

This clonotype has a single count. The chain uses TRBV29-1 and TRBJ2-5, with D hard to call. The CDR3 contains 16 residues. Germline CDR1 is SQVTM and CDR2 is ANQGSEA. The CDR3 DNA sequence: TGCATGCAAGAAAAAGGGCCACATGGAGACCAAGAGACCCAGTACTTC. Its protein product is CMQEKGPHGDQETQYF.

This clonotype was counted a few times. V usage is TRBV6-9 and J usage is TRBJ2-7; D gene unclear. Germline CDR1 is MNHGY and CDR2 is SVAAGI. The CDR3 spans 15 residues. Trimming took 3 bases from V and 1 from J, leaving 13 bases between them. DNA for the CDR3: TGTGCCAGCAGTTACTCGAGCAGCAGTTCCTACGAGCAGTACTTC. It yields the protein CASSYSSSSSYEQYF.

Notes on this clonotype: Being one base from a much bigger clone, this may be a read error. This CDR3 reads CSVSGGGFEQYF. In DNA, the CDR3 is TGCAGCGTGTCTGGAGGGGGTTTCGAGCAGTACTTC. The chain combines TRBV29-1 with TRBJ2-7, with D possibly being TRBD1 or TRBD2 (6 bases each). V lost 6 bases and J lost 6, with 15 bases in between. The germline CDR1 and CDR2 sequences are SQVTM and ANQGSEA. The CDR3 runs to 12 residues.

Comments on this clonotype: The CDR3 end shows no conserved phenylalanine or tryptophan, and so a read error is likely. The chain uses TRBV11-3 and TRBJ2-1; D is possibly TRBD2 (6 bases). Trimming left V 2 bases short and J 7 bases short, with 12 bases between. CDR3 length equals 14 residues. Germline V gene data show CDR1 as SGHNT and CDR2 as YENEEA. CDR3 coding DNA: TGTGCCAGCAGCTTATACGGGACTGGGAATGAGCAGTTCTCC. Amino acid sequence: CASSLYGTGNEQFS.

This clonotype was counted between two and nine times. The rearrangement uses TRBV6-2 or TRBV6-3 and TRBJ2-1; 8 bases line up with TRBD2. The J segment lost 7 bases and the V segment lost 8 bases, leaving 16 bases of the junction unmatched. Germline V gene lookup returns CDR1 MNHEY and CDR2 SVGEGT. The CDR3 loop spans 16 amino acids. The CDR3 sequence is CASASRLGLVSNEQFF. The DNA of the CDR3 is TGTGCCAGCGCGTCACGCTTGGGACTAGTGTCAAATGAGCAGTTCTTC.

A note on this clonotype: One end of the junction varies from germline; a read error may be responsible. V usage is TRBV4-1 and J usage is TRBJ1-1; D is uncertain. This CDR3 is 14 amino acids long. CDR1 is MGHRA, CDR2 YSYEKL, per germline. CDR3 nucleotide sequence: TGCACCAGCAGCCACCTACTACGCCCAAGCGAAGCTTTCTTT. It specifies CTSSHLLRPSEAFF.

A note on this clonotype: This could be a read error, since a much larger clone is one nucleotide away. The chain carries TRBV4-2 and TRBJ2-2; TRBD2 matches 9 bases. V trimming: 2 bases; J trimming: 4 bases; junction bases outside the gene matches: 5. The CDR3 consists of 16 residues. Germline V CDR1 and CDR2: LGHNA, YNFKEQ. DNA of the CDR3: TGTGCCAGCAGCCAAACTACTAGCGGGCTCACCGGGGAGCTGTTTTTT. Amino acids: CASSQTTSGLTGELFF.

V gene TRBV12-3 or TRBV12-4 combines with J gene TRBJ1-1; the match to TRBD1 covers 8 bases. The CDR3 loop spans 14 amino acids. Unmatched junction bases numbered 10, after V lost 6 bases and J lost 7 bases. The CDR3 loop reads CASSRAGGRREAFF. The CDR3 DNA follows: TGTGCCAGCAGCCGCGCAGGGGGCAGGCGTGAAGCTTTCTTT.